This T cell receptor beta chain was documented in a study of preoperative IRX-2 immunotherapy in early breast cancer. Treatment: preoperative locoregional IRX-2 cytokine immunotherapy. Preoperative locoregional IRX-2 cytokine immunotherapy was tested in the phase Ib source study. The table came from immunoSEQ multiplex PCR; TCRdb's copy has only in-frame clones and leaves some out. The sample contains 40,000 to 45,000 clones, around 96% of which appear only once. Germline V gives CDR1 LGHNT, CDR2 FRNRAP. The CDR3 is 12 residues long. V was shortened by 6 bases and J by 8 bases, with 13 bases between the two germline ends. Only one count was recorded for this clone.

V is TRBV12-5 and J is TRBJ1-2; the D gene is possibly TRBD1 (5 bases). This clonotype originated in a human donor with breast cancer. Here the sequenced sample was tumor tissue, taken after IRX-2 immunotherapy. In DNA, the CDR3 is TGTGCTAGTGGACCTTCAGGGAACGGCTACACCTTC. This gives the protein CASGPSGNGYTF.